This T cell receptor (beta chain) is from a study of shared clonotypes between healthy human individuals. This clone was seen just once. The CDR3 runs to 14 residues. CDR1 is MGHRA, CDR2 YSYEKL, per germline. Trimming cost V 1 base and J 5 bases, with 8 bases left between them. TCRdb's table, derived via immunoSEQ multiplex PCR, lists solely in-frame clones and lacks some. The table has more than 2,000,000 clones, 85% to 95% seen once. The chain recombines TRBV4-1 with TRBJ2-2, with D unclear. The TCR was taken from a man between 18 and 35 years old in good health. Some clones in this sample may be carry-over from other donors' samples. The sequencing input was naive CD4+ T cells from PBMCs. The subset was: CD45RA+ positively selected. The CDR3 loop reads CASSQGLPTGELFF. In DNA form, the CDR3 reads TGCGCCAGCAGCCAAGGGCTGCCAACCGGGGAGCTGTTTTTT.